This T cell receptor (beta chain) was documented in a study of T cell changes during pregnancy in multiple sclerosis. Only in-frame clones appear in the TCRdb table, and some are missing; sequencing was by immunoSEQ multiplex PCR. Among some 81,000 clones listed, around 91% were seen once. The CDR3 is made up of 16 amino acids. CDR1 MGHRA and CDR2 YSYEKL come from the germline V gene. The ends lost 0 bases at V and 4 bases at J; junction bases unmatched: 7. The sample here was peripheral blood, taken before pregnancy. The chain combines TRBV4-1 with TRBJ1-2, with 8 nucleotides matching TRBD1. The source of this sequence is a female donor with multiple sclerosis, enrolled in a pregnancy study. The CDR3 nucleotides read TGCGCCAGCAGCCAAGATGCAAACAGGGGGATCTATGGCTACACCTTC. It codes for CASSQDANRGIYGYTF.